The 22 T cell receptor beta chains below come from one sample, sequenced in a study of HIV-infected patients and healthy controls. Reverse transcription used about 510 ng RNA and constant-region primers for alpha and beta. Using multiplexing indices, alpha and beta chain libraries were generated apart by chain-specific third strand synthesis. TCRdb recomputed calls from the 5' RACE reads with MiXCR, one row per CDR3 protein. The sample includes 13,000 or so distinct CDR3 sequences, 9% to 10% seen only once; the top ten take approximately 6.8%. Whole blood was used without fractionation, so all unsorted peripheral T cells were included. Sequenced: blood. These TCRs come from an adult in good health.

This clonotype was seen a handful of times. The chain has TRBV5-5 and TRBJ2-7, with 8 bases that match TRBD1. This CDR3 is built from 17 residues. V was clipped by 4 bases and J by 8 bases; unmatched bases: 20. Germline V lookup: CDR1 SGHKS, CDR2 YYEKEE (reference sequence). The CDR3 DNA sequence: TGTGCCAGCAGCCCATTTCCCCCTGGGGACAGGACATTCAAGCAGTACTTC. This codes for CASSPFPPGDRTFKQYF.

At least ten counts were recorded for this clonotype. The chain employs TRBV20-1 and TRBJ2-1, with D unclear. V was trimmed by 1 base and J by 0 bases, leaving 13 bases between them. This CDR3 has 16 residues. Per germline, CDR1 DFQATT and CDR2 SNEGSKA (reference sequence). The CDR3: CSARGLKASSYNEQFF. The DNA of the CDR3 is TGCAGTGCTAGAGGTCTTAAAGCCAGCTCCTACAATGAGCAGTTCTTC.

A few counts support this clonotype. This CDR3 reads CASSLRLGGTGYNEQFF. Here the CDR3 DNA reads TGCGCCAGCAGCTTACGGCTAGGTGGGACTGGATACAATGAGCAGTTCTTC. The chain is built from TRBV5-1 and TRBJ2-1; weak D call: TRBD2 (6 bases). There are 17 residues in the CDR3. Germline CDR1 reads SGHRS; CDR2 reads YFSETQ. Trimming stripped 2 bases from V and 4 bases from J, with 19 bases between.

In this sample, this clonotype turned up many times. This sequence joins TRBV12-3 or TRBV12-4 and TRBJ2-5; D is unresolved. V gave up 5 bases and J gave up 3 bases, with 10 bases separating them. CDR3 size: 13 residues. The CDR3 protein is CASSLGSKETQYF. The CDR3 nucleotides read TGTGCCAGCAGTCTGGGATCGAAAGAGACCCAGTACTTC.

The CDR3 DNA follows: TGTGCCAGCAGCTTGGGGACAGGAGACACAGATACGCAGTATTTT. Amino acids: CASSLGTGDTDTQYF. The V call is TRBV11-2, the J call TRBJ2-3; 8 nucleotides line up with TRBD1. J was trimmed by 2 bases and V by 3 bases; bases with no gene match: 4. Germline CDR1 SGHAT, CDR2 FQNNGV. This CDR3 spans 15 amino acids.

This clonotype was counted many times. The chain is built from TRBV6-2 or TRBV6-3 and TRBJ2-2, with D unclear. Germline CDR1 is MNHEY and CDR2 is SVGEGT. There are 13 residues in the CDR3. With 2 bases removed from V and 4 bases from J, the gap between germline ends came to 5 bases. CDR3 sequence reads: CASSYVVTGELFF. DNA for the CDR3: TGTGCCAGCAGTTACGTAGTCACCGGGGAGCTGTTTTTT.

This clonotype was seen repeatedly, ten times or more. The gene calls are TRBV20-1 and TRBJ2-7, with 10 bases matching TRBD2. J lost 0 bases, V lost 0 bases, and 11 bases had no gene match. Germline V CDR1 and CDR2: DFQATT, SNEGSKA (reference sequence). This CDR3 spans 18 amino acids. CDR3 in DNA: TGCAGTGCTAGAGATCCCTTCGCTAGCGGGGGTTTCTCCTACGAGCAGTACTTC. Translation: CSARDPFASGGFSYEQYF.

This clonotype was recorded many times. The chain joins TRBV28 to TRBJ2-3; a possible D gene is TRBD2 (6 bases). Trimming cost V 5 bases and J 6 bases, with 12 bases left between them. Per the germline V gene, CDR1 is MDHEN and CDR2 is SYDVKM. This CDR3 is built from 13 residues. The DNA for the CDR3 is TGTGCCAGCAGTACCCTCGCGGGGGATACGCAGTATTTT. It is translated as CASSTLAGDTQYF.

Relative to its sample, this clonotype is medium-sized. The gene calls are TRBV19 and TRBJ2-1, with TRBD1 identical over 9 bases. V lost 6 bases and J lost 7; bases outside the gene matches: 10. CDR3 size: 15 residues. Germline V CDR1 and CDR2: LNHDA, SQIVND (reference sequence). For the CDR3, the DNA is TGTGCCAGTAGCCTCGGAGGGACAGGGCGGAATGAGCAGTTCTTC. Amino acids: CASSLGGTGRNEQFF.

This clonotype was seen ten or more times. The chain has TRBV2 and TRBJ2-7, with 8 positions matching TRBD1. V lost 8 bases, J lost 7 bases, and 10 bases stayed unmatched. The CDR3 loop spans 13 amino acids. Germline CDR1 reads SNHLY; CDR2 reads FYNNEI. The CDR3 coding sequence is TGTGCCAGCCAGTTGCAGGGGGCGCGAGAGCAGTACTTC. Translated: CASQLQGAREQYF.

This clonotype came up many times. V gene TRBV4-3 combines with J gene TRBJ1-1, with D possibly TRBD1 on 5 matching bases. The V end was cut by 3 bases, the J end by 5 bases, with 10 bases between. This CDR3 spans 13 amino acids. CDR1 and CDR2 (germline): LGHNA, YSLEER. The DNA of the CDR3 is TGCGCCAGCAGCCAGGGGACCGCGACTGAAGCTTTCTTT. It translates to CASSQGTATEAFF.

This clonotype occurred many times. V gene TRBV25-1 combines with J gene TRBJ2-4; D uncertain. The CDR3 covers 17 residues. V dropped 0 bases and J dropped 1 base, with 13 bases sitting between them. CDR1 is MGHDK, CDR2 SYGVNS, per germline. The chain's CDR3 is CASSEYLATGAKNIQYF. DNA of the CDR3: TGTGCCAGCAGTGAATACTTGGCGACCGGGGCCAAAAACATTCAGTACTTC.

This clonotype was recorded many times. This chain joins TRBV7-2 and TRBJ2-5, with TRBD1 identical over 7 bases. The V gene end was trimmed by 4 bases and the J gene end by 4 bases; junction bases not matched to a gene: 6. The CDR3 totals 14 residues. Germline loops: CDR1 SGHTA, CDR2 FQGNSA. CDR3 nucleotide sequence: TGTGCCAGCAGCTCACAGGGGCTCGGAGAGACCCAGTACTTC. Translated: CASSSQGLGETQYF.

This clonotype was seen only a few times. The gene calls are TRBV3-1 and TRBJ1-4; D is ambiguous. Trimming shortened V by 4 bases and J by 5 bases, and 14 bases separated the two germline ends. The CDR3 is made up of 15 amino acids. CDR1 is LGHDT, CDR2 YNNKEL, per germline (reference sequence). The CDR3 DNA follows: TGTGCCAGCAGCCGGGCTTGGGGTCTAAATGAAAAACTGTTTTTT. It codes for CASSRAWGLNEKLFF.

This clonotype was counted many times. The chain is built from TRBV15 and TRBJ1-1; D remains ambiguous. This CDR3 spans 13 amino acids. The V gene lost 4 bases and the J gene lost 0 bases, with 6 bases spanning the gap. Germline V gene lookup returns CDR1 LNHNV and CDR2 YYDKDF (reference sequence). The CDR3 coding sequence is TGTGCCACCAGCAACTTGGTGAACACTGAAGCTTTCTTT. This codes for CATSNLVNTEAFF.

In its sample, this clonotype was seen a few times. This rearrangement joins TRBV13 to TRBJ1-2; D not resolved. CDR3 length: 14 residues. V dropped 5 bases and J dropped 4 bases, with 14 bases sitting between them. The germline CDR1 and CDR2 sequences are PRHDT and FYEKMQ (reference sequence). The CDR3 region is CASSVVGGTYGYTF. CDR3 sequence (DNA): TGTGCCAGCAGCGTAGTCGGCGGAACCTATGGCTACACCTTC.

CDR3 bases: TGTGCCACCCGTGGGGACGGGACTAGCGGGGATTTCGGATACGAGCAGTACTTC. It translates to CATRGDGTSGDFGYEQYF. The chain has TRBV6-2 or TRBV6-3 and TRBJ2-7; TRBD2 aligns across 13 bases. Germline lookup yields CDR1 MNHEY and CDR2 SVGEGT. The CDR3 contains 18 residues. Germline trimming cut 10 bases from V and 4 bases from J; bases unmatched to any gene: 19.

In its sample, this clonotype was seen a few times. The chain combines TRBV20-1 with TRBJ1-1; possible D gene TRBD1, 5 bases. The V end was cut by 7 bases, the J end by 1 base, with 13 bases between. Germline-derived CDR1 and CDR2 are DFQATT and SNEGSKA (reference sequence). This CDR3 spans 13 amino acids. The CDR3 DNA sequence: TGCAGTGTTTCCGGGACGCCGAACACTGAAGCTTTCTTT. Its translation: CSVSGTPNTEAFF.

This clonotype is termed medium-sized. The chain uses TRBV7-2 and TRBJ2-5, with unresolved D. Germline CDR1 and CDR2: SGHTA and FQGNSA. Trimming shortened V by 5 bases and J by 1 base, and 14 bases separated the two germline ends. The CDR3 runs to 15 residues. CDR3 DNA sequence: TGTGCCAGCAGCGGTCGCACCGCCACCCAAGAGACCCAGTACTTC. Translating gives CASSGRTATQETQYF.

This clonotype has a handful of counts. The gene calls are TRBV6-2 or TRBV6-3 and TRBJ1-5; D remains unclear. V was shortened by 5 bases and J by 4 bases, with 9 bases between the two germline ends. CDR1 is MNHEY, CDR2 SVGEGT, per germline. This CDR3 is built from 13 residues. The CDR3 bases are TGTGCCAGCAGTGGTCAGGAAAATCAGCCCCAGCATTTT. Translating it yields CASSGQENQPQHF.

This sequence joins TRBV19 and TRBJ2-3; TRBD1 is a possible D gene (6 bases). Trimming cost V 2 bases and J 2 bases, with 20 bases left between them. The CDR3 totals 18 residues. Germline V gives CDR1 LNHDA, CDR2 SQIVND (reference sequence). CDR3 sequence reads: CASSILHAQGTYTDTQYF. The CDR3 nucleotides are TGTGCCAGTAGTATACTCCACGCCCAGGGGACCTACACAGATACGCAGTATTTT.

This clonotype has just a few counts. The chain is built from TRBV24-1 and TRBJ2-5; no firm D call. The CDR3 spans 13 residues. Germline CDR1 is KGHDR and CDR2 is SFDVKD. V was clipped by 1 base and J by 5 bases, with 7 bases between them. The CDR3, as DNA: TGTGCCACCAGTGATTTAAGTGGGGAGACCCAGTACTTC. This translates into CATSDLSGETQYF.